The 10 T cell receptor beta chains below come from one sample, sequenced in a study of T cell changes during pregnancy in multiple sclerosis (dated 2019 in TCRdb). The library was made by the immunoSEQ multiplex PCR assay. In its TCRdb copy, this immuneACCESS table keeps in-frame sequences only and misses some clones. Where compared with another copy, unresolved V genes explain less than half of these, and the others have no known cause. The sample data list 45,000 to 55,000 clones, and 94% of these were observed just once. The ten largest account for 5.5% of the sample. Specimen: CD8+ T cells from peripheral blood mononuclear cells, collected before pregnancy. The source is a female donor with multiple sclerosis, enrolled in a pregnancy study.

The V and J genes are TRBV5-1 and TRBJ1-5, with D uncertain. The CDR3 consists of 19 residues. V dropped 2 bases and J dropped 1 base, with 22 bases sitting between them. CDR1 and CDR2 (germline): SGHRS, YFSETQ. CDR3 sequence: CASSFPSSPEQPSNQPQHF. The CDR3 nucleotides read TGCGCCAGCAGCTTCCCCTCGTCGCCCGAACAGCCAAGCAATCAGCCCCAGCATTTT.

CDR3 in DNA: TGTGCCAGCAGCATTGTTAGGCGGATTCTCCCCCACGAGCAGTACTTC. This encodes CASSIVRRILPHEQYF. This chain joins TRBV11-2 and TRBJ2-7; D is unclear. V was cut by 5 bases and J by 5 bases, with 22 bases left in between. The germline CDR1 and CDR2 sequences are SGHAT and FQNNGV. The CDR3 is 16 residues long.

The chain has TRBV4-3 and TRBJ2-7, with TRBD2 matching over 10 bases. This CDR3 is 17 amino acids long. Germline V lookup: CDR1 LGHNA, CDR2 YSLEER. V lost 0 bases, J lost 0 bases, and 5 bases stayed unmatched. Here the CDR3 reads CASSQEPSGSTSYEQYF. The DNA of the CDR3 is TGCGCCAGCAGCCAAGAACCTAGCGGGAGTACCTCCTACGAGCAGTACTTC.

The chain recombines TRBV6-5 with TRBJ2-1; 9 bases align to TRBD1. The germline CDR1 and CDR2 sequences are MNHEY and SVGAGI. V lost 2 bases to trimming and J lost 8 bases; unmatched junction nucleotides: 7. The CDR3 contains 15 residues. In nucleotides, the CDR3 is TGTGCCAGCAGTTACCCGGGACAGGGAACCCATGAGCAGTTCTTC. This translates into CASSYPGQGTHEQFF.

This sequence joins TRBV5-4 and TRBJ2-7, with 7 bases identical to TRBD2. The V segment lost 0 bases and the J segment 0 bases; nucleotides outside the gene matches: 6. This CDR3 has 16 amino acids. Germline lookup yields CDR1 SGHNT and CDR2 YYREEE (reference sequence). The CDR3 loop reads CASSLGLAEDSYEQYF. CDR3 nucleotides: TGTGCCAGCAGCTTGGGGCTAGCGGAGGACTCCTACGAGCAGTACTTC.

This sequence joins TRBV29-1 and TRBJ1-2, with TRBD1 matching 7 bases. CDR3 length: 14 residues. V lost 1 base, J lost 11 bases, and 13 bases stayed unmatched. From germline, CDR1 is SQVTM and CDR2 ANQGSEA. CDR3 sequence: CSVEVDDGTVLYTF. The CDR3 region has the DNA TGCAGCGTTGAAGTTGATGATGGGACAGTCCTTTACACCTTC.

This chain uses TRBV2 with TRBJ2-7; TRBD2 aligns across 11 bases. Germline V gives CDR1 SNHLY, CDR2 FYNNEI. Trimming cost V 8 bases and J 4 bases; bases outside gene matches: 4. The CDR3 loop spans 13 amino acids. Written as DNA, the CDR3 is TGTGCCAGCGCTAGCGGGAGGTCGTACGAGCAGTACTTC. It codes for CASASGRSYEQYF.

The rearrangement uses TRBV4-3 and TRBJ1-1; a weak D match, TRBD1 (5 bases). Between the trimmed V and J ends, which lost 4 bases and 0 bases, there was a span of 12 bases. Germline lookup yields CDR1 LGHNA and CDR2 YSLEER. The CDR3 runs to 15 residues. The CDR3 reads CASSLSRTLNTEAFF. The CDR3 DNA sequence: TGCGCCAGCAGCCTCTCGAGGACATTGAACACTGAAGCTTTCTTT.

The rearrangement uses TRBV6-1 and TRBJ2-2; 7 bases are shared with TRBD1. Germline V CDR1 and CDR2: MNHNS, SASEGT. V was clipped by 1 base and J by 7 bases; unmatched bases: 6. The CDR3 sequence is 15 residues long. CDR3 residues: CASSEETGSNGELFF. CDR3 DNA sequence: TGTGCCAGCAGTGAAGAGACAGGGTCCAACGGGGAGCTGTTTTTT.

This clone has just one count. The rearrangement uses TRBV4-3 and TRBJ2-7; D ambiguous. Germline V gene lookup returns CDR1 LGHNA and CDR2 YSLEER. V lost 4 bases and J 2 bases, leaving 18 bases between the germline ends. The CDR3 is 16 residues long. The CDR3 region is CASSPKTHIPTYEQYF. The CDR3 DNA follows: TGCGCCAGCAGCCCCAAGACTCATATCCCAACCTACGAGCAGTACTTC.